The clone carrying this T cell receptor (beta chain) was seen ten or more times. Its antigen is unidentified. The CDR3 is made up of 17 amino acids. Between the trimmed V and J ends, which lost 0 bases and 0 bases, there was a span of 13 bases. CDR1 is LGHNA, CDR2 YNFKEQ, per germline. In TCRdb, the PCR reads were re-called with MiXCR into one record per CDR3 protein. The repertoire holds about 40,000 distinct CDR3 sequences, with approximately 25% as singletons. The data derive from a study of molecular identifiers for immune sequencing clone quantification. Every naive CD8 library was made from between roughly 20,000 and 1,000,000 sorted cells with 10%, 30% or 50% RNA. The study's findings and limits: Jurkat TCR RNA spiked in from one cell (amid some 1 million naive cells) was reportedly detectable.

The TCR comes from a human donor in good health. Some libraries in this study had Jurkat cell RNA spiked in. The material sequenced was naive CD8+ T cells from blood, with Jurkat cell RNA spiked in. Subset given: FACS-sorted CD8+CD4-CCR7+CD45RA+ naive T cells. V and J are TRBV4-2 and TRBJ2-3, with D uncertain. The DNA of the CDR3 is TGTGCCAGCAGCCAAGAGCACGGGCCCCACAGCACAGATACGCAGTATTTT. As protein: CASSQEHGPHSTDTQYF.